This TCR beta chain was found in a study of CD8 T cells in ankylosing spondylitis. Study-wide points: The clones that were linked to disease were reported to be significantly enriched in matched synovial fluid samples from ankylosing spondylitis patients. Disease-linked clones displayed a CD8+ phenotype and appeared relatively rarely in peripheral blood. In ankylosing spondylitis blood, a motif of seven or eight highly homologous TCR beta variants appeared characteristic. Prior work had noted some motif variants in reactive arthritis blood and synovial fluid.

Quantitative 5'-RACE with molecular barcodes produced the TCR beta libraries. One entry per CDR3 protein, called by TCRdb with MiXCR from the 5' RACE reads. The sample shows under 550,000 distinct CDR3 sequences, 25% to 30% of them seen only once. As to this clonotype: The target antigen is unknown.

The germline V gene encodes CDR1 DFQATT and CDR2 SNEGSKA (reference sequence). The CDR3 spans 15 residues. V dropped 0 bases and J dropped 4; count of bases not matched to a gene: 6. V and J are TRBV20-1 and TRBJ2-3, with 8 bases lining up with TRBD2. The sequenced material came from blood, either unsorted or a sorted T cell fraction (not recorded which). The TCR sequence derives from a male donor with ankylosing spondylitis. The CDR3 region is CSARDGAGEADTQYF. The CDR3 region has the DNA TGCAGTGCTAGAGATGGAGCGGGAGAGGCAGATACGCAGTATTTT.